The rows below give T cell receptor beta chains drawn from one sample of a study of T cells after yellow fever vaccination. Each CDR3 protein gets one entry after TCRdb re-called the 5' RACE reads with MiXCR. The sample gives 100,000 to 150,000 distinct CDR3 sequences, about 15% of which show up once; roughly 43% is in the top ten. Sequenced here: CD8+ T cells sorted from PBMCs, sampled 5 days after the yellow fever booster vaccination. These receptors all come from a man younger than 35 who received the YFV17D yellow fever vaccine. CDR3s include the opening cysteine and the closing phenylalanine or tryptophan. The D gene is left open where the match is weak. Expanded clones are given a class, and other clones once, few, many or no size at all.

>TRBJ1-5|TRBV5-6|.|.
CASSLGGGQQPQHF
TGTGCCAGCAGCTTGGGAGGTGGGCAGCAGCCCCAGCATTTT
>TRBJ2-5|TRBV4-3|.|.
CASSQVWGHGETQYF
TGCGCCAGCAGCCAAGTCTGGGGCCACGGGGAGACCCAGTACTTC
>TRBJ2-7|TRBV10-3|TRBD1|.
CAISETRGQGAKEQYF
TGTGCCATCAGTGAGACCCGGGGACAGGGGGCGAAGGAGCAGTACTTC
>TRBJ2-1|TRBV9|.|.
CASSVMDVNELFF
TGTGCCAGCAGCGTAATGGACGTCAATGAGCTGTTCTTC
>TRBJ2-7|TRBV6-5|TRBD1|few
CASSATGFYEQYF
TGTGCCAGCAGTGCGACAGGGTTCTACGAGCAGTACTTC
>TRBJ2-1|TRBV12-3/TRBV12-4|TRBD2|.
CASSLGTSGDEQFF
TGTGCCAGCAGTTTAGGGACTAGCGGGGATGAGCAGTTCTTC
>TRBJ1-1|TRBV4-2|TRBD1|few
CASSQDSKGANTEAFF
TGTGCCAGCAGCCAAGACTCGAAGGGGGCGAACACTGAAGCTTTCTTT
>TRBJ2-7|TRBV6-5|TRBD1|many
CASSYSGTGRYEQYF
TGTGCCAGCAGTTACTCCGGGACAGGGCGCTACGAGCAGTACTTC
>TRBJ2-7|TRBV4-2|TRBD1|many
CASSQNRGPGDEQYF
TGTGCCAGCAGCCAAAACAGGGGGCCGGGTGACGAGCAGTACTTC
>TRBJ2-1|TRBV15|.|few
CATSTQREVYNEQFF
TGTGCCACCAGCACACAAAGGGAGGTCTACAATGAGCAGTTCTTC
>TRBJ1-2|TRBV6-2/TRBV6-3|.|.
CASSRDNYGYTF
TGTGCCAGCAGCCGGGACAACTATGGCTACACCTTC
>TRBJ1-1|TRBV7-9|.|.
CASSLDQGMNTEAFF
TGTGCCAGCAGCTTAGATCAGGGAATGAACACTGAAGCTTTCTTT
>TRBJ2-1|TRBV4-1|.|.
CASSQDQASSYNEQFF
TGCGCCAGCAGCCAAGATCAAGCGAGCTCCTACAATGAGCAGTTCTTC
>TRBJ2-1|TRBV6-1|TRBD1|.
CASSDEGALSYNEQFF
TGTGCCAGCAGTGATGAGGGGGCTTTGTCCTACAATGAGCAGTTCTTC
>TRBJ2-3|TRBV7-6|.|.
CASSPLGGRDTDTQYF
TGTGCCAGCAGCCCCCTTGGGGGGCGGGACACAGATACGCAGTATTTT
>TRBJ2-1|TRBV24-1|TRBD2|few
CATSDTAGTDNEQFF
TGTGCCACCAGTGATACAGCGGGGACTGACAATGAGCAGTTCTTC
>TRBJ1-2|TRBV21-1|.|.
CASSTGEEGQGYTF
TGTGCCAGCAGCACGGGGGAAGAGGGACAGGGCTACACCTTC
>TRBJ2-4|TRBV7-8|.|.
CASSLGLTPLAKNIQYF
TGTGCCAGCAGCTTAGGCCTGACGCCTCTAGCCAAAAACATTCAGTACTTC
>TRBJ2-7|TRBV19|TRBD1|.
CASSIGTGVYEQYF
TGTGCCAGTAGTATCGGGACAGGGGTCTACGAGCAGTACTTC
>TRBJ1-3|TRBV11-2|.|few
CASSRGDGSGNTIYF
TGTGCCAGCAGCCGCGGGGACGGCTCTGGAAACACCATATATTTT
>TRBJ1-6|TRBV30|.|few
CAWSIIHNSPLHF
TGTGCCTGGAGTATTATTCATAATTCACCCCTCCACTTT
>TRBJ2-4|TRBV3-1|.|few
CASSQGRGRTTTRNIQYF
TGTGCCAGCAGCCAAGGGCGGGGCAGGACGACTACTAGAAACATTCAGTACTTC
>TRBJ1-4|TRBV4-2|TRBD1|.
CASNHGTVGGEKLFF
TGTGCCAGCAACCACGGGACAGTTGGGGGGGAAAAACTGTTTTTT
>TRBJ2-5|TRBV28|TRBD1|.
CASSPGTGDGETQYF
TGTGCCAGCAGTCCCGGGACAGGCGATGGAGAGACCCAGTACTTC
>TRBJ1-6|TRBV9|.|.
CASSVARVGSPLHF
TGTGCCAGCAGCGTAGCCAGGGTGGGTTCACCCCTCCACTTT
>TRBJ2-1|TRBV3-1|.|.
CASSQFLLGGHNEQFF
TGTGCCAGCAGCCAATTCCTGTTAGGCGGTCACAATGAGCAGTTCTTC
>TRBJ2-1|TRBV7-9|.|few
CATTIGRDSEQFF
TGTGCCACTACAATCGGACGGGACTCCGAGCAGTTCTTC
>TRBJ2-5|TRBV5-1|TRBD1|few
CASSSDRGTAEETQYF
TGCGCCAGCAGCTCGGATCGAGGGACAGCAGAAGAGACCCAGTACTTC
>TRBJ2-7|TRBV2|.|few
CASCWQGILEQYF
TGTGCCAGCTGTTGGCAGGGTATCCTCGAGCAGTACTTC
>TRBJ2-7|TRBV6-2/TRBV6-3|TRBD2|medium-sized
CASSSLTSGGISYEQYF
TGTGCCAGCAGTTCCCTCACTAGCGGGGGGATTTCCTACGAGCAGTACTTC
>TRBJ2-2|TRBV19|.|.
CASTGSGELFF
TGTGCCAGTACGGGGTCCGGGGAGCTGTTTTTT
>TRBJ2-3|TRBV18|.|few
CASSPPVTDTQYF
TGTGCCAGCTCACCTCCGGTCACAGATACGCAGTATTTT
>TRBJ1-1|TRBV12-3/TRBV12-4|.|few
CASSRAQRDRTEAFF
TGTGCCAGCAGTCGCGCCCAACGGGATCGCACTGAAGCTTTCTTT
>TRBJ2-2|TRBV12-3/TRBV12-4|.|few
CASSFQGGELFF
TGTGCCAGCAGTTTCCAGGGCGGGGAGCTGTTTTTT
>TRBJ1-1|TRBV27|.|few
CASSLWENTEAFF
TGTGCCAGCAGTCTATGGGAGAACACTGAAGCTTTCTTT
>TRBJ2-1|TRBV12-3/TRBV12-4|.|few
CASSSFLIDSEQFF
TGTGCCAGCAGTTCTTTTCTGATCGATAGTGAGCAGTTCTTC
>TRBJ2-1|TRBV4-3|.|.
CASSQVHGDNEQFF
TGCGCCAGCAGCCAAGTACATGGCGACAATGAGCAGTTCTTC
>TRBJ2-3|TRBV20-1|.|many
CSAFHGTQYF
TGCAGTGCCTTCCATGGGACGCAGTATTTT
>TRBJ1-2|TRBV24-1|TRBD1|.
CATTKGQGPHNYGYTF
TGTGCCACCACCAAAGGACAGGGGCCCCACAACTATGGCTACACCTTC
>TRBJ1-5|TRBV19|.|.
CASSKGKDAVFGNQPQHF
TGTGCCAGTAGTAAGGGTAAGGACGCGGTGTTCGGCAATCAGCCCCAGCATTTT
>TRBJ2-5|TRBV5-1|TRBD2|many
CASATTGGAFQTQYF
TGCGCCAGCGCCACGACCGGGGGGGCTTTTCAGACCCAGTACTTC
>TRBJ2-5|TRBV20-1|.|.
CSASQGESETQYF
TGCAGTGCTAGCCAGGGAGAGTCTGAGACCCAGTACTTC
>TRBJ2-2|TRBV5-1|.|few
CASSLAANTGELFF
TGCGCCAGCAGCTTGGCCGCGAACACCGGGGAGCTGTTTTTT
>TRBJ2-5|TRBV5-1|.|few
CASSPIGGRETQYF
TGCGCCAGCAGCCCCATCGGGGGCCGCGAGACCCAGTACTTC
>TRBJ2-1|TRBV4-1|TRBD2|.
CASSQDPGGAGPPTKEQFF
TGCGCCAGCAGCCAAGACCCGGGGGGGGCAGGGCCCCCCACCAAGGAGCAGTTCTTC
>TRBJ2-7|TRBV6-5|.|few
CASSYSIGGTDSYEQYF
TGTGCCAGCAGTTACTCGATAGGCGGGACAGACTCCTACGAGCAGTACTTC
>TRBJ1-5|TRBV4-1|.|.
CASSQAGSNQPQHF
TGCGCCAGCAGCCAAGCGGGCAGCAATCAGCCCCAGCATTTT
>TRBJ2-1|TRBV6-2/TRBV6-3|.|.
CASSRPGVRSYNEQFF
TGTGCCAGCAGTCGACCGGGGGTCCGCTCCTACAATGAGCAGTTCTTC
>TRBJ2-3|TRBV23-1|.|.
CASKEGRLSTDTQYF
TGCGCCAGCAAGGAGGGACGCCTTAGCACAGATACGCAGTATTTT
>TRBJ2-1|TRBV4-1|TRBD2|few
CASSQDPLAGDSSYNEQFF
TGCGCCAGCAGCCAAGACCCGCTAGCGGGGGACAGCTCCTACAATGAGCAGTTCTTC
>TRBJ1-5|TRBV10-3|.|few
CAISESVVGGGDQPQHF
TGTGCCATCAGTGAGTCGGTAGTTGGAGGTGGGGATCAGCCCCAGCATTTT
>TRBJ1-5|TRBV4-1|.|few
CASSQGSNQPQHF
TGCGCCAGCAGCCAGGGTAGCAATCAGCCCCAGCATTTT
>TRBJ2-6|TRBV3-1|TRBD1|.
CASSQGAGTGGVLTF
TGTGCCAGCAGCCAAGGCGCCGGGACAGGGGGCGTCCTGACTTTC
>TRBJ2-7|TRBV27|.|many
CASSLEFEQYF
TGTGCCAGCAGTTTGGAATTCGAGCAGTACTTC
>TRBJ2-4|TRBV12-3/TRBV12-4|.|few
CASSLAPLAQANIQYF
TGTGCCAGCAGTTTAGCCCCCCTGGCCCAGGCGAACATTCAGTACTTC